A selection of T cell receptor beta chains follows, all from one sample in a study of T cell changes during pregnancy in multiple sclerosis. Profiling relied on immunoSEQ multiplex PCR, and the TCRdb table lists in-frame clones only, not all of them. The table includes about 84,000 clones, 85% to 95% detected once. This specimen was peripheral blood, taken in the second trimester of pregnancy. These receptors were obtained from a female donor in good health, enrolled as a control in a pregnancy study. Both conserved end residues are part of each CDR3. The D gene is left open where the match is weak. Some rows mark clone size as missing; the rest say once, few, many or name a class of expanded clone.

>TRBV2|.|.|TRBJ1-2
TGTGCCAGCAGTGAGCAGGGGAATGGCTACACCTTC
CASSEQGNGYTF
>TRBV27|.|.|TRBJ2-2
TGTGCCAGCAGTTTCTTCGTGAGGGCCGCGAACACCGGGGAGCTGTTTTTT
CASSFFVRAANTGELFF
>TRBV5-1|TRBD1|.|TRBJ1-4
TGCGCCAGCAGCGCGGGACAGGTTGATGATGAAAAACTGTTTTTT
CASSAGQVDDEKLFF
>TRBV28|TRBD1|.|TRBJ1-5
TGTGCCAGCAGCCCGGACAGGGGGCAGCCCCAGCATTTT
CASSPDRGQPQHF
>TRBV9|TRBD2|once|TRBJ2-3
TGTGCCAGCAGCGTAGCTTCGGGACTAGCGGGCACAGATACGCAGTATTTT
CASSVASGLAGTDTQYF
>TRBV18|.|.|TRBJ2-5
TGTGCCAGCCAGAACAAAGACAGGAAAGAGACCCAGTACTTC
CASQNKDRKETQYF
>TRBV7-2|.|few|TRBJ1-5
TGTGCCAGCAGCTTAGCCACAGGTAGCAATCAGCCCCAGCATTTT
CASSLATGSNQPQHF
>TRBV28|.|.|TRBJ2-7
TGTGCCAGCAGATTCCCAGGGGACTCCTACGAGCAGTACTTC
CASRFPGDSYEQYF
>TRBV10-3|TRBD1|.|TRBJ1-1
TGTGCCATCAGTGAGTCGACAGGGATGAACTCTGAAGCTTTCTTT
CAISESTGMNSEAFF
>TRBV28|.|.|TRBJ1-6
TGTGCCAGCAGTTCGACAGATGTAACTTCACCCCTCCACTTT
CASSSTDVTSPLHF
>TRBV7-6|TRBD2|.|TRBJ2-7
TGTGCCAGCAGCTTAGCGAGCGGGGGGGGGTCGGCCGAGCAGTACTTC
CASSLASGGGSAEQYF
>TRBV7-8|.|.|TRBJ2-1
TGTGCCAGCAGCTTAGCGATCGGGACTTACAATGAGCAGTTCTTC
CASSLAIGTYNEQFF
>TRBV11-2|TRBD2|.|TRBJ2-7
TGTGCCAGCAGCTTAGTGAGGACTAGCTACGAGCAGTACTTC
CASSLVRTSYEQYF
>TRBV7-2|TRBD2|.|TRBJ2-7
TGTGCCAGCAGCTCGATACGACTAGCGGGACGTCCGACAACCTACGAGCAGTACTTC
CASSSIRLAGRPTTYEQYF
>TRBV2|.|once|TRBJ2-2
TGTGCCAGCAGTGAAGCCGCCGGGGAGCTGTTTTTT
CASSEAAGELFF
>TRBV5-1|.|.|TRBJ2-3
TGCGCCAGCAGCTTGGCGGCGGGTTCCAGGGATACGCAGTATTTT
CASSLAAGSRDTQYF
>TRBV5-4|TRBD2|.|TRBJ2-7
TGTGCCAGCAGCCCTGGGACTAGCGGGATCCCCCACGAGCAGTACTTC
CASSPGTSGIPHEQYF
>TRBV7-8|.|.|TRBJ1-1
TGTGCCACCAGGAGGAGGGCAGGGACTGAAGCTTTCTTT
CATRRRAGTEAFF
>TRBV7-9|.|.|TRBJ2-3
TGTGCCAGCAGCTCCCCCCCAGGAAATCCCTCAGCTAGCACAGATACGCAGTATTTT
CASSSPPGNPSASTDTQYF
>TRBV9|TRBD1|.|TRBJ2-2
TGTGCCAGCAGCGTAGCTGGGACAGGGGCGGGCGGGGAGCTGTTTTTT
CASSVAGTGAGGELFF
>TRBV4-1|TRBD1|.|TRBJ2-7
TGCGCCAGCAGCCAACCGGGACAGGAGGGCTACGAGCAGTACTTC
CASSQPGQEGYEQYF
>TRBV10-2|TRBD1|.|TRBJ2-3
TGCGCCAGCAGTGGGTGGACAGGGACCACAGATACGCAGTATTTT
CASSGWTGTTDTQYF
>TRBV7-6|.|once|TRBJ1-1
TGTGCCAGCAGCTTAGGGGGCCTCGGTCAGATGAACACTGAAGCTTTCTTT
CASSLGGLGQMNTEAFF
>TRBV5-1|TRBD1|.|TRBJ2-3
TGCGCCAGCAGTTCCGGACAGGGTCAGACAGATACGCAGTATTTT
CASSSGQGQTDTQYF
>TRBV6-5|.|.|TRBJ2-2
TGTGCCAGCAAACCGGGTCTCACTTACACCGGGGAGCTGTTTTTT
CASKPGLTYTGELFF
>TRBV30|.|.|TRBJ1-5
TGTGCCTGGAGTAAGGGACAAAATCAGCCCCAGCATTTT
CAWSKGQNQPQHF
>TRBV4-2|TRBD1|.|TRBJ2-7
TGTGCCAGCAGCCAAGATCAAGGGGGCGCCTACGAGCAGTACTTC
CASSQDQGGAYEQYF
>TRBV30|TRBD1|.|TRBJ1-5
TGTGCCTGGAGCATAACAGGGGATCAGCCCCAGCATTTT
CAWSITGDQPQHF
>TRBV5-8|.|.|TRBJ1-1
TGTGCCAGCAGCTTTGAACAGTCCCAAGGTGAAGCTTTCTTT
CASSFEQSQGEAFF
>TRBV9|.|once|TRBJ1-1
TGTGCCAGCAGCGTAGGGCCGACAGGACTTAACACTGAAGCTTTCTTT
CASSVGPTGLNTEAFF
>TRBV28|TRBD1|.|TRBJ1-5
TGTGCCAGCAGTTTAAAGTCAGGGGGTTTCCAGCCCCAGCATTTT
CASSLKSGGFQPQHF
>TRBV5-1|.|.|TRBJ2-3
TGCGCCAGCAGCTTGGAGGGGACTACGACAGGTACGCAGTATTTT
CASSLEGTTTGTQYF
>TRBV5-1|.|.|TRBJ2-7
TGCGCCAGCAGCTTGCACGGGACCTACGAGCAGTACTTC
CASSLHGTYEQYF
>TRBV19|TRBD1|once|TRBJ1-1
TGTGCCACCCTGGGGGCAGGGGGCATGAACACTGAAGCTTTCTTT
CATLGAGGMNTEAFF
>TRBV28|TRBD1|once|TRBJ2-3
TGTGCCAGCAGTGTCCCAAACAGGGGGTTTCGTGGCACAGATACGCAGTATTTT
CASSVPNRGFRGTDTQYF
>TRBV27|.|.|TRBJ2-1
TGTGCCAGCAGTTTGCGGGGCTCCTACAATGAGCAGTTCTTC
CASSLRGSYNEQFF
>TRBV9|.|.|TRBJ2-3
TGTGCCAGCAGCCCGACAGGAGTATCAGATACGCAGTATTTT
CASSPTGVSDTQYF
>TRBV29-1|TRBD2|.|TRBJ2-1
TGCAGCGTTGAAGATCTGGTGGAGATAGCGGGCCCCTCCTACAATGAGCAGTTCTTC
CSVEDLVEIAGPSYNEQFF
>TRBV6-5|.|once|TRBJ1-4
TGTGCCAGCAGTCCCTGGGGGCCGGATGAAAAACTGTTTTTT
CASSPWGPDEKLFF
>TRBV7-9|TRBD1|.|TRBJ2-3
TGTGCCAGCAGCTCGGGACAGGGGGCGCAGCCAGATACGCAGTATTTT
CASSSGQGAQPDTQYF
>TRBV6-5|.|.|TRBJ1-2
TGTGCCAGCAGTCGTCGGGCCCGCGGGGGCTACACCTTC
CASSRRARGGYTF
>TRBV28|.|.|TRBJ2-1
TGTGCCAGCAGTTTGCGGGGATACAATGAGCAGTTCTTC
CASSLRGYNEQFF
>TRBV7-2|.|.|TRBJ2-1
TGTGCCAGCAGCTTAGCGTTCGGGGAGGTGTCCTACAATGAGCAGTTCTTC
CASSLAFGEVSYNEQFF